The TCR beta chain described here comes from a study of beta chain features in type 1 diabetes. On this clone: Its antigen is currently unknown.

Sequencing targeted expressed TCRB transcripts, as all isolated RNA had been reverse transcribed. TCRdb's table, derived via immunoSEQ multiplex PCR, lists solely in-frame clones and lacks some. The sample consists of 130,000 to 150,000 clones, 40% to 55% of them appearing once. The CDR3 has 14 residues. CDR1 LNHDA and CDR2 SQIVND come from the germline V gene (reference sequence). Trimming took 7 bases from V and 5 from J, leaving 15 bases between them. Whole-study findings and limits: Fewer junction insertions and more nucleotide deletions appeared in type 1 diabetes patients. Sequencing from cDNA could over-represent high-TCR-expressing cells. It was not settled here whether HLA type affects TCRB rearrangement.

Sorting that relied on CD45RO/CCR7/CD25/CD127/CD95/CD27 yielded CD4+ naive, central memory, regulatory and stem cell-like memory cells. What was sequenced was Tregs from blood. J is TRBJ1-5 and V is TRBV19, with a possible D match to TRBD1 (6 bases). This sequence originates from a man younger than 35 in good health. The CDR3 DNA is TGTGCCAGTACCGAGGGGGAAGATCATCAGCCCCAGCATTTT. This sequence encodes CASTEGEDHQPQHF. Drawing the rest from reference TRBV19 and TRBJ1-5, the complete variable domain is DGGITQSPKYLFRKEGQNVTLSCEQNLNHDAMYWYRQDPGQGLRLIYYSQIVNDFQKGDIAEGYSVSREKKESFPLTVTSAQKNPTAFYLCASTEGEDHQPQHFGDGTRLSIL.